The present entry profiles one TCR beta chain with its context. This CDR3 is 15 amino acids long. The germline gives CDR1 KGHSH, CDR2 LQKENI. Trimming stripped 3 bases from V and 5 bases from J, with 13 bases between. Generated by immunoSEQ multiplex PCR, the TCRdb table keeps only in-frame clones and is missing some. Of millions of clones listed, approximately 95% are singletons. This entry is derived from a study of shared clonotypes between healthy human individuals. This TCR derives from a man aged 18 to 30 in good health. The specimen was naive CD4+ T cells sorted from blood. Subset indicated: CD45RA+ positively selected. The genes are TRBV18 and TRBJ2-2; weak D call: TRBD1 (5 bases). The DNA of the CDR3 is TGTGCCAGCTCACCTTCCTTGACAGATACCGGGGAGCTGTTTTTT. Its translation: CASSPSLTDTGELFF.